Shown below are 11 T cell receptor beta chains from a single sample sequenced in a study of regulatory T cells (dated 2018 in TCRdb). Overall study results and their limits: Enrichment for hydrophobic residues at CDR3 positions 6 and 7 was found in conventional CD4+ T cells from CD3G-deficient patients, suggesting more self-reactive specificities.

Their specific antigens are unknown. Receptor amplification or capture employed the immunoSEQ multiplex PCR assay. The multiplex PCR used 52 forward TRBV primers and 13 reverse TRBJ primers, with assay-based and computational corrections for amplification bias. In its TCRdb copy, this immuneACCESS table keeps in-frame sequences only and misses some clones. Where compared with another copy, unresolved V genes explain less than half of these, and the others have no known cause. Present in this sample are 32,000 or so clones, about nine tenths of which were seen just once. About 1.6% of the sample comes from the top ten. Sequenced: conventional CD4+ T cells sorted from blood. Source of these receptors: a person aged 18 to 35 with CD3G deficiency.

The chain couples TRBV28 to TRBJ2-1; 8 bases line up with TRBD2. V trimming: 4 bases; J trimming: 2 bases; junction bases outside the gene matches: 4. CDR1 and CDR2 (germline): MDHEN, SYDVKM. The CDR3 totals 15 residues. The CDR3 nucleotides are TGTGCCAGCAGTTCCTCGACTAGCGCCTACAATGAGCAGTTCTTC. This encodes CASSSSTSAYNEQFF.

Of note for this clone: The conserved phenylalanine or tryptophan is not found at the CDR3 terminus, so this likely reflects a read error. The chain is built from TRBV28 and TRBJ2-7; TRBD2 matches 8 bases. V gave up 6 bases and J gave up 6 bases; unmatched junction bases: 13. The CDR3 consists of 15 residues. Germline-derived CDR1 and CDR2 are MDHEN and SYDVKM. Here the CDR3 DNA reads TGTGCCAGCAGCGATTCCGGGGGGGCCTTCTTCGAGCAGTACCTC. Its translation: CASSDSGGAFFEQYL.

The rearrangement joins TRBV28 to TRBJ1-1; 8 bases agree with TRBD1. J was trimmed by 2 bases and V by 4 bases; bases with no gene match: 9. From germline, CDR1 is MDHEN and CDR2 SYDVKM. This CDR3 spans 16 amino acids. CDR3 DNA: TGTGCCAGCAGTTACCGACAGGGGCATCGTAACACTGAAGCTTTCTTT. This sequence encodes CASSYRQGHRNTEAFF.

The chain links TRBV7-9 to TRBJ2-1; no clear D gene. CDR3 length: 13 amino acids. The germline V gene has CDR1 SEHNR and CDR2 FQNEAQ (reference sequence). V lost 6 bases and J lost 4, with 10 bases in between. The CDR3 sequence: CASRDGPYNEQFF. In DNA, the CDR3 is TGTGCCAGCAGGGACGGCCCTTACAATGAGCAGTTCTTC.

The chain has TRBV2 and TRBJ2-5, with 7 nucleotides matching TRBD1. The V gene's germline CDR1 is SNHLY and CDR2 FYNNEI. The CDR3 has 14 residues. V was clipped by 6 bases and J by 6 bases; unmatched bases: 10. The CDR3 region is CASRATGAPQTQYF. The CDR3 bases are TGTGCCAGCAGAGCTACAGGGGCCCCGCAGACCCAGTACTTC.

Only one count was recorded for this clone. The J gene is TRBJ2-1, the V gene TRBV28, with 10 bases fitting TRBD1. Germline V lookup: CDR1 MDHEN, CDR2 SYDVKM. J lost 4 bases, V lost 6 bases, and 3 bases had no gene match. The CDR3 sequence is 14 residues long. The CDR3 DNA reads TGTGCCAGCAGATCGGGACAGGGGTACAATGAGCAGTTCTTC. Protein product: CASRSGQGYNEQFF.

V and J are TRBV6-1 and TRBJ2-2; 10 bases align to TRBD2. The CDR3 runs 15 residues. Looked up from germline, CDR1 is MNHNS and CDR2 is SASEGT. With 9 bases clipped from V and 6 bases from J, the junction kept 10 bases outside the gene matches. CDR3 in DNA: TGTGCCAGTGTCTCTAGCGGGAGAGGGCCCGGGGAGCTGTTTTTT. This gives the protein CASVSSGRGPGELFF.

The chain uses TRBV18 and TRBJ2-5; TRBD1 matches at 7 bases. Looked up from germline, CDR1 is KGHSH and CDR2 is LQKENI. This CDR3 spans 14 amino acids. The V and J ends lost 3 bases and 4 bases, in that order; junction bases with no gene match: 5. CDR3 amino acids: CASSPGRGTETQYF. The CDR3 DNA follows: TGTGCCAGCTCACCGGGCAGGGGGACAGAGACCCAGTACTTC.

This clone has a single count. This chain uses TRBV6-1 with TRBJ2-7; TRBD1 aligns across 8 bases. Germline V CDR1 and CDR2: MNHNS, SASEGT. There are 14 residues in the CDR3. With 10 bases clipped from V and 4 bases from J, the junction kept 12 bases outside the gene matches. The CDR3 is CATAADRAFYEQYF. The DNA for the CDR3 is TGTGCCACCGCTGCGGACAGGGCTTTTTACGAGCAGTACTTC.

The chain employs TRBV28 and TRBJ2-5; D is uncertain. Trimming took 5 bases from V and 5 from J, leaving 9 bases between them. Germline V lookup: CDR1 MDHEN, CDR2 SYDVKM. The CDR3 runs to 12 residues. The CDR3 sequence: CASSRFRETQYF. The CDR3 region has the DNA TGTGCCAGCAGTAGATTCAGGGAGACCCAGTACTTC.

V is TRBV27 and J is TRBJ1-2, with D unclear. V shed 9 bases and J shed 5 bases, with 16 bases lying between them. CDR1 and CDR2 from the germline V gene are MNHEY and SMNVEV (reference sequence). The CDR3 has 13 amino acids. The chain's CDR3 is CASSGYPYYGYTF. CDR3 coding DNA: TGTGCCAGTAGCGGGTATCCCTATTATGGCTACACCTTC.